The entry below gives a single TCR beta chain sequence along with its context. Its antigen is as yet unknown. Method: immunoSEQ multiplex PCR; TCRdb's copy keeps in-frame clones and lacks some. The sample records just under 55,000 clones, about 80% being singletons. This sample stems from a study of OX40 agonist ivuxolimab in advanced cancers. Looking at the study overall: Across the patients, intravenous ivuxolimab was delivered every 2 weeks at 0.01 to 10 mg/kg. The study, taken as a whole, reports: Partial responders treated at 0.1-3.0 mg/kg exhibited clonal expansion among the lowest measured.

The CDR3 is 14 amino acids. Trimming removed 4 bases at V and 3 bases at J, with 13 bases between. Germline V gene sequence: CDR1 SGHRS, CDR2 YFSETQ. J is TRBJ1-2 and V is TRBV5-1; D not certain. This TCR came from an adult with an advanced solid tumor such as melanoma, head and neck, liver or kidney cancer. This material consisted of CD4+ or CD8+ T cells sorted from blood, taken in a trial of the OX40 agonist ivuxolimab. The CDR3 DNA sequence: TGCGCCAGCAGCCCCAACGGGGTAGACTATGGCTACACCTTC. Protein product: CASSPNGVDYGYTF. The entire variable domain, with the rest obtained from reference TRBV5-1 and TRBJ1-2, is as follows: KAGVTQTPRYLIKTRGQQVTLSCSPISGHRSVSWYQQTPGQGLQFLFEYFSETQRNKGNFPGRFSGRQFSNSRSEMNVSTLELGDSALYLCASSPNGVDYGYTFGSGTRLTVV.